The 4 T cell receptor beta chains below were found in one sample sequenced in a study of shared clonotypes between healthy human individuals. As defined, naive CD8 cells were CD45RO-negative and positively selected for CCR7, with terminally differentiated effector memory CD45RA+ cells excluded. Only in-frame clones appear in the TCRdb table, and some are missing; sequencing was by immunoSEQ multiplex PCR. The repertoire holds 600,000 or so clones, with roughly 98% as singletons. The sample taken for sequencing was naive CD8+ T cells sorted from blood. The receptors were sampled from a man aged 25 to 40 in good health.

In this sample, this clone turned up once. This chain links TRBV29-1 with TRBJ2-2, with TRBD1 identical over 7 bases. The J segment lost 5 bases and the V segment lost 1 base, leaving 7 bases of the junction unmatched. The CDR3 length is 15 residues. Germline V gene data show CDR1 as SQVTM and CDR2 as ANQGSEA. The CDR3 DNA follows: TGCAGCGTTGAAGTGCAGGGGGTAAAAACCGGGGAGCTGTTTTTT. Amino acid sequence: CSVEVQGVKTGELFF.

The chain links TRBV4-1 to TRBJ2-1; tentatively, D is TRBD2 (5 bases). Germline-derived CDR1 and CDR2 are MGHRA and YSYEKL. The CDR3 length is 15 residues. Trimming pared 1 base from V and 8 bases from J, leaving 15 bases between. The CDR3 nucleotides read TGCGCCAGCAGCCAAGCTGGCGGGTTGGAGGATGAGCAGTTCTTC. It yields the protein CASSQAGGLEDEQFF.

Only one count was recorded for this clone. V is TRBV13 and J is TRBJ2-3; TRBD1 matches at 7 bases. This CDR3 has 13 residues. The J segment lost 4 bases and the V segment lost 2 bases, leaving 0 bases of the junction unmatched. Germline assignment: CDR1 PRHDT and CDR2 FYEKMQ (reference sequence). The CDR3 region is CASSLQGADTQYF. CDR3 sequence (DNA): TGTGCCAGCAGCTTACAGGGGGCAGATACGCAGTATTTT.

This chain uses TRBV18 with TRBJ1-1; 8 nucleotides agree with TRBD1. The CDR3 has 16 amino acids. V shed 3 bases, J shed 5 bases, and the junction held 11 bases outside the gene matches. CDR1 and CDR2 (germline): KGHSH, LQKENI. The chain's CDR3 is CASSPDPGQVKTEAFF. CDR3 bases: TGTGCCAGCTCACCCGACCCGGGACAGGTCAAAACTGAAGCTTTCTTT.